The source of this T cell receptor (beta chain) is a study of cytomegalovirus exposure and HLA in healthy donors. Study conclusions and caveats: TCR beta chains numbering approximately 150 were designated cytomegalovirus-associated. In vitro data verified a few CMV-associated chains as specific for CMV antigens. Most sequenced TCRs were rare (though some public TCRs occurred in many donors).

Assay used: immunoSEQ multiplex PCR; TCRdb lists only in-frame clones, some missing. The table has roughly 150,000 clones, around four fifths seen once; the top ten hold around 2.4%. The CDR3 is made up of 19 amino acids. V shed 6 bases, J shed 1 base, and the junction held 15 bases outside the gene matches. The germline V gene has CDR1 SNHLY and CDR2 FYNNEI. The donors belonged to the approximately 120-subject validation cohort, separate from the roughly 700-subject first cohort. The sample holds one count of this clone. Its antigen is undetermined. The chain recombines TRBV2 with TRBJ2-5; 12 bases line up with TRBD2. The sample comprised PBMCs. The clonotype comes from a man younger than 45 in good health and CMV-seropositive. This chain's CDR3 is CASSATSGGSASLQETQYF. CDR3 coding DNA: TGTGCCAGCAGCGCCACTAGCGGGGGGTCAGCATCCCTCCAAGAGACCCAGTACTTC. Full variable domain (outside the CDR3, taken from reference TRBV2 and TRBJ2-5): EPEVTQTPSHQVTQMGQEVILRCVPISNHLYFYWYRQILGQKVEFLVSFYNNEISEKSEIFDDQFSVERPDGSNFTLKIRSTKLEDSAMYFCASSATSGGSASLQETQYFGPGTRLLVL.